The 5 T cell receptor beta chains given below trace back to one sample, sequenced in a study of OX40 agonist ivuxolimab in advanced cancers. Assay used: immunoSEQ multiplex PCR; TCRdb lists only in-frame clones, some missing. The sample includes some 86,000 clones, approximately 94% of them seen just once. The source material was CD4+ or CD8+ T cells sorted from blood, sampled in a trial of the OX40 agonist ivuxolimab. The receptors shown here come from an adult with an advanced solid tumor such as melanoma, head and neck, liver or kidney cancer.

V and J are TRBV2 and TRBJ2-7; D may be TRBD1 or TRBD2 (6 bases each). The V gene lost 1 base and the J gene lost 0 bases, with 16 bases spanning the gap. This CDR3 contains 17 residues. Germline CDR1 reads SNHLY; CDR2 reads FYNNEI. CDR3 in DNA: TGTGCCAGCAGTGAAGGGGGGGCGGGAAGGAGCTCCTACGAGCAGTACTTC. It codes for CASSEGGAGRSSYEQYF.

J is TRBJ1-1 and V is TRBV27; 10 nucleotides line up with TRBD1. The CDR3 consists of 15 residues. The V gene's germline CDR1 is MNHEY and CDR2 SMNVEV (reference sequence). The ends lost 3 bases at V and 3 bases at J; junction bases unmatched: 4. In nucleotides, the CDR3 is TGTGCCAGCAGTTTGGACAGGGGGGGATACACTGAAGCTTTCTTT. Encoded protein: CASSLDRGGYTEAFF.

In the case of this clone: Other nucleotide sequences in the sample specify the same CDR3. CDR3 nucleotides: TGCGCCAGCAGCCAAGACAGGGATCTCTACGAGCAGTACTTC. The encoded protein is CASSQDRDLYEQYF. The chain employs TRBV4-1 and TRBJ2-7, with D maybe TRBD1 (5 bases). Germline V lookup: CDR1 MGHRA, CDR2 YSYEKL. The ends were cut back, 0 bases at V and 3 bases at J, with 9 bases in the middle. CDR3 length: 14 residues.

The chain links TRBV28 to TRBJ2-2; 12 nucleotides agree with TRBD2. V was pared by 7 bases and J by 2 bases, with 8 bases of the junction left unmatched. The CDR3 totals 17 residues. Germline CDR1 and CDR2: MDHEN and SYDVKM. Here the CDR3 reads CASTGLAGGPNTGELFF. The DNA for the CDR3 is TGTGCCAGCACGGGGCTAGCGGGAGGGCCCAACACCGGGGAGCTGTTTTTT.

J is TRBJ2-3 and V is TRBV4-3; 9 nucleotides agree with TRBD1. The CDR3 sequence is 17 residues long. Germline CDR1 is LGHNA and CDR2 is YSLEER. The V gene end was trimmed by 3 bases and the J gene end by 2 bases; junction bases not matched to a gene: 9. CDR3: CASSQEKRTGDTDTQYF. DNA for the CDR3: TGCGCCAGCAGCCAGGAAAAACGGACAGGGGACACAGATACGCAGTATTTT.